These 24 T cell receptor beta chains were all obtained from the same sample, sequenced in a study of vaccination effects on CD4 cells after COVID-19. Ahead of sequencing, the ViraFEST assay grew antigen-specific CD4+ T cells using viral peptide pools. Culturing for around 10 days preceded CD4+ T cell isolation. The healthy vaccine recipients, who had no prior SARS-CoV-2 infection, showed negative nucleocapsid antibodies. No antigen has been identified for these receptors. The protocol was immunoSEQ multiplex PCR, while the TCRdb copy is restricted to in-frame clones and leaves out a portion. The sample holds tens of thousands of clones, under 75% seen once. The sample consisted of CD4+ T cells from PBMCs cultured with SARS-CoV-2 spike peptides, taken before COVID-19 vaccination. The source is a human donor who received a COVID-19 vaccine.

This chain uses TRBV29-1 with TRBJ2-2; D possibly corresponds to TRBD2 (5 bases). V dropped 3 bases and J dropped 5 bases, with 7 bases sitting between them. This CDR3 comprises 12 residues. CDR1 is SQVTM, CDR2 ANQGSEA, per germline. The CDR3 coding sequence is TGCAGCGTTGACGAGGGAACCGGGGAGCTGTTTTTT. This translates into CSVDEGTGELFF.

CDR3: CSVNGGQGAQTFF. The CDR3 coding sequence is TGCAGCGTTAACGGAGGACAGGGGGCGCAGACTTTCTTT. The V call is TRBV29-1, the J call TRBJ1-1; 11 bases map to TRBD1. CDR3 size: 13 residues. CDR1 is SQVTM, CDR2 ANQGSEA, per germline. J lost 12 bases, V lost 5 bases, and 11 bases had no gene match.

The rearrangement uses TRBV4-3 and TRBJ1-2, with a weak D call TRBD1 (6 bases). The V gene lost 0 bases and the J gene lost 10 bases, with 18 bases spanning the gap. The CDR3 is 15 amino acids. CDR1 and CDR2 (germline): LGHNA, YSLEER. The CDR3 sequence is CASSQDAGAGLVYTF. The CDR3 bases are TGCGCCAGCAGCCAAGATGCAGGGGCAGGTCTTGTCTACACCTTC.

The chain combines TRBV20-1 with TRBJ1-2, with no clear D. The germline V gene has CDR1 DFQATT and CDR2 SNEGSKA (reference sequence). The ends were cut back, 1 base at V and 7 bases at J, with 7 bases in the middle. This CDR3 comprises 11 residues. In DNA form, the CDR3 reads TGCAGTGCTAGAGGTGGTTCTGGCTACACCTTC. Encoded protein: CSARGGSGYTF.

This rearrangement joins TRBV10-3 to TRBJ2-1, with TRBD2 as a possible D gene (5 bases). V was shortened by 4 bases and J by 10 bases, with 11 bases between the two germline ends. There are 12 residues in the CDR3. Germline values: CDR1 ENHRY, CDR2 SYGVKD. Written as DNA, the CDR3 is TGTGCCATCAGTGGGGCCGGGAAGGAGCAGTTCTTC. It translates to CAISGAGKEQFF.

The sample holds one count of this clone. V usage is TRBV19 and J usage is TRBJ2-4; TRBD2 agrees at 8 bases. Trimming cost V 9 bases and J 4 bases; bases outside gene matches: 2. The CDR3 length is 12 residues. Germline CDR1 reads LNHDA; CDR2 reads SQIVND (reference sequence). The CDR3 here is CASGTRKNIQYF. As DNA, the CDR3 is TGTGCCAGCGGGACTAGGAAAAACATTCAGTACTTC.

This chain joins TRBV5-4 and TRBJ2-3, with TRBD2 matching over 9 bases. The germline gives CDR1 SGHNT, CDR2 YYREEE (reference sequence). V lost 0 bases and J lost 7; bases outside the gene matches: 12. The CDR3 runs to 17 residues. The CDR3 coding sequence is TGTGCCAGCAGCTTGGCTAGCGGGGCCCCCTTTGCGAATACGCAGTATTTT. Translation gives CASSLASGAPFANTQYF.

V gene TRBV5-1 combines with J gene TRBJ2-7; 10 bases map to TRBD2. This CDR3 has 16 residues. Germline assignment: CDR1 SGHRS and CDR2 YFSETQ. V was pared by 2 bases and J by 6 bases, with 11 bases of the junction left unmatched. CDR3 residues: CASSLLAGSVRGEQYF. CDR3 nucleotide sequence: TGCGCCAGCAGCTTACTAGCGGGGTCGGTTCGAGGCGAGCAGTACTTC.

The sample holds one count of this clone. The chain links TRBV3-1 (or the pseudogene TRBV3-2) to TRBJ2-7; the D is unclear. V lost 2 bases and J 4 bases, leaving 9 bases between the germline ends. This CDR3 comprises 13 residues. The germline CDR1 and CDR2 sequences are LGHDT and YNNKEL (reference sequence). The CDR3 DNA reads as TGTGCCAGCAGCCAATCGCGACAATACGAGCAGTACTTC. Protein product: CASSQSRQYEQYF.

This clone was counted a single time. The chain uses TRBV7-2 and TRBJ2-7, with 7 nucleotides matching TRBD2. This CDR3 has 17 residues. Looked up from germline, CDR1 is SGHTA and CDR2 is FQGNSA. V lost 1 base, J lost 0 bases, and 9 bases stayed unmatched. The CDR3 DNA sequence: TGTGCCAGCAGCTTAGGGGCGGGAGCGCCCAGCTCCTACGAGCAGTACTTC. Its translation is CASSLGAGAPSSYEQYF.

The V call is TRBV5-6, the J call TRBJ2-3; 9 nucleotides align to TRBD2. The CDR3 length is 17 residues. Germline assignment: CDR1 SGHDT and CDR2 YYEEEE. The junction had 9 bases not matched to a gene; V was cut back by 3 bases and J by 1 base. The CDR3 spells CASSSPTSGRGTDTQYF. As DNA, the CDR3 is TGTGCCAGCAGCTCTCCGACTAGCGGCCGTGGCACAGATACGCAGTATTTT.

V and J are TRBV6-6 and TRBJ2-1; 9 bases are shared with TRBD2. CDR1 and CDR2 (germline): MNHNY, SVGAGI (reference sequence). V was clipped by 5 bases and J by 6 bases; unmatched bases: 17. The CDR3 length is 18 residues. The CDR3 DNA reads TGTGCCAGCAGTCATCCTCCGGGAATGGGACTAGCCTCCAATGAGCAGTTCTTC. It is translated as CASSHPPGMGLASNEQFF.

The chain is built from TRBV28 and TRBJ1-5; 7 bases fit TRBD1. The V segment lost 3 bases and the J segment 1 base; nucleotides outside the gene matches: 6. Germline V gene data show CDR1 as MDHEN and CDR2 as SYDVKM. This CDR3 is built from 16 residues. The CDR3 reads CASSFVYRGSNQPQHF. In DNA form, the CDR3 reads TGTGCCAGCAGTTTCGTCTACAGGGGAAGCAATCAGCCCCAGCATTTT.

The chain is built from TRBV2 and TRBJ1-4; D might be TRBD1 (5 bases). The CDR3 is made up of 15 amino acids. Trimming took 7 bases from V and 3 from J, leaving 15 bases between them. From germline, CDR1 is SNHLY and CDR2 FYNNEI. CDR3 amino acids: CASKTAPAANEKLFF. DNA for the CDR3: TGTGCCAGCAAGACAGCCCCCGCAGCTAATGAAAAACTGTTTTTT.

This clone appeared a few times. V is TRBV19 and J is TRBJ1-5; no definite D call. V was pared by 3 bases and J by 2 bases, with 5 bases between. This CDR3 comprises 13 residues. In germline, CDR1 is LNHDA, CDR2 SQIVND (reference sequence). CDR3 in amino acids: CASSISGNQPQHF. The CDR3 DNA reads as TGTGCCAGTAGTATTTCGGGCAATCAGCCCCAGCATTTT.

The J gene is TRBJ2-5, the V gene TRBV5-4, with TRBD2 as a possible D gene (5 bases). Germline V gene lookup returns CDR1 SGHNT and CDR2 YYREEE (reference sequence). The CDR3 covers 14 residues. V was shortened by 0 bases and J by 1 base, with 7 bases between the two germline ends. In nucleotides, the CDR3 is TGTGCCAGCAGCTTGGGGACTTCCCAAGAGACCCAGTACTTC. Its protein product is CASSLGTSQETQYF.

V is TRBV19 and J is TRBJ1-5; a weak D match, TRBD1 (5 bases). The CDR3 covers 14 residues. Trimming left V 11 bases short and J 1 base short, with 15 bases between. In germline, CDR1 is LNHDA, CDR2 SQIVND (reference sequence). For the CDR3, the DNA is TGTGCCGGGGGAGGCGGCAGGAGCAATCAGCCCCAGCATTTT. This encodes CAGGGGRSNQPQHF.

The chain is built from TRBV4-1 and TRBJ1-5; perhaps TRBD1 as D (5 bases). The CDR3 runs 15 residues. V was pared by 4 bases and J by 2 bases, with 12 bases between. CDR1 and CDR2 (germline): MGHRA, YSYEKL. CDR3 region: CASSPDRGGNQPQHF. The CDR3 bases are TGCGCCAGCAGCCCCGATCGGGGGGGCAATCAGCCCCAGCATTTT.

This clone was seen only a few times. This chain joins TRBV7-9 and TRBJ2-7; the match to TRBD2 covers 7 bases. V shed 5 bases, J shed 1 base, and the junction held 8 bases outside the gene matches. Germline V gives CDR1 SEHNR, CDR2 FQNEAQ (reference sequence). The CDR3 spans 15 residues. The CDR3 reads CASSPPASGSYEQYF. For the CDR3, the DNA is TGTGCCAGCAGCCCTCCGGCTAGCGGATCCTACGAGCAGTACTTC. Combining the CDR3 with reference TRBV7-9 and TRBJ2-7 gives the whole variable domain DTGVSQNPRHKITKRGQNVTFRCDPISEHNRLYWYRQTLGQGPEFLTYFQNEAQLEKSRLLSDRFSAERPKGSFSTLEIQRTEQGDSAMYLCASSPPASGSYEQYFGPGTRLTVT.

The chain employs TRBV6-4 and TRBJ2-1; the match to TRBD2 covers 15 bases. The CDR3 extends over 17 amino acids. The J segment lost 1 base and the V segment lost 4 bases, leaving 2 bases of the junction unmatched. The germline gives CDR1 MRHNA, CDR2 SNTAGT. CDR3 nucleotides: TGTGCCAGCAGTGGGACTAGCGGGAGGGGGTCCTACAATGAGCAGTTCTTC. It is translated as CASSGTSGRGSYNEQFF.

The chain uses TRBV5-1 and TRBJ1-1; 10 nucleotides align to TRBD1. Germline values: CDR1 SGHRS, CDR2 YFSETQ. Trimming at V came to 4 bases and at J to 6 bases, leaving 6 bases not matched to a gene. This CDR3 spans 14 amino acids. The CDR3 DNA sequence: TGCGCCAGCAGCGTGGGACAGGGGATCGCTGAAGCTTTCTTT. It translates to CASSVGQGIAEAFF.

V gene TRBV6-5 combines with J gene TRBJ2-1; D gene unclear. This CDR3 is built from 15 residues. Germline CDR1 and CDR2: MNHEY and SVGAGI. V lost 0 bases and J 2 bases, leaving 8 bases between the germline ends. CDR3 sequence: CASSYSGPTYNEQFF. The DNA for the CDR3 is TGTGCCAGCAGTTACTCAGGCCCCACCTACAATGAGCAGTTCTTC.

In its sample, this clone was seen a few times. V and J are TRBV7-9 and TRBJ1-2; D is unclear. Per germline, CDR1 SEHNR and CDR2 FQNEAQ (reference sequence). Trimming removed 3 bases from V and 7 bases from J, with 15 bases in between. CDR3 length equals 14 residues. In DNA, the CDR3 is TGTGCCAGCAGCTTTTCCCACCTCTCCTCTGGCTACACCTTC. This encodes CASSFSHLSSGYTF. The complete variable domain, with remaining parts taken from reference TRBV7-9 and TRBJ1-2, reads DTGVSQNPRHKITKRGQNVTFRCDPISEHNRLYWYRQTLGQGPEFLTYFQNEAQLEKSRLLSDRFSAERPKGSFSTLEIQRTEQGDSAMYLCASSFSHLSSGYTFGSGTRLTVV.

The chain joins TRBV7-8 to TRBJ2-2, with D perhaps matching TRBD2 (6 bases). Germline-derived CDR1 and CDR2 are SGHVS and FQNEAQ. There are 15 residues in the CDR3. Trimming pared 0 bases from V and 4 bases from J, leaving 9 bases between. CDR3 residues: CASSLAGRLTGELFF. The DNA of the CDR3 is TGTGCCAGCAGCTTAGCGGGGAGGCTCACCGGGGAGCTGTTTTTT.